This T cell receptor beta chain was identified in a study of blood T cell repertoires in COVID-19. Trimming pared 6 bases from V and 3 bases from J, leaving 4 bases between. The germline V gene encodes CDR1 DFQATT and CDR2 SNEGSKA (reference sequence). The CDR3 loop spans 10 amino acids. Original data processing: Amplification with reference gene primers provided the estimates of nucleated cell counts. Measured with immunoSEQ multiplex PCR; TCRdb has only the in-frame clones, and not every one. The DNA was the basis for D and trimming; V, J and clone size are from that table. The sample has almost 250,000 clones; more than 75% are singletons.

The V gene is TRBV20-1, the J gene TRBJ2-3; D is uncertain. The sequence was collected from a woman in her forties or fifties who had recovered from COVID-19. Sequencing was done on a sample of PBMCs or T cells enriched from blood (not recorded which). CDR3 sequence (DNA): TGCAGTGCCCAGACAGATACGCAGTATTTT. Translating it yields CSAQTDTQYF.